Sequencing of this TCR beta chain was carried out in a study of technical replicates of blood from a few donors. The table came from immunoSEQ multiplex PCR; TCRdb's copy has only in-frame clones and leaves some out. The repertoire holds roughly 60,000 clones, with under 90% as singletons. In germline, CDR1 is ENHRY, CDR2 SYGVKD. The CDR3 sequence is 15 residues long. V gave up 3 bases and J gave up 5 bases, with 11 bases separating them. V gene TRBV10-3 combines with J gene TRBJ1-6; D might be TRBD1 (5 bases). This TCR came from a human donor in good health. Some clones in this sample may be carry-over from other donors' samples. Source material: PBMCs. CDR3 sequence (DNA): TGTGCCATCAGTGACCGGACACTAAATAATTCACCCCTCCACTTT. This encodes CAISDRTLNNSPLHF.